This T cell receptor beta chain is from a study of shared clonotypes between healthy human individuals. This CDR3 comprises 11 residues. Germline V lookup: CDR1 SGHTA, CDR2 FQGTGA. Deletions cut 6 bases from V and 4 bases from J, with 5 bases between. TCRdb's copy holds only in-frame clones and misses some; the assay was immunoSEQ multiplex PCR. This sample has 800,000 to 1,200,000 clones, with approximately 80% found just once. The receptor's source is a young man in good health. Some clones in this sample may be carry-over from other donors' samples. Sequenced sample: memory CD4+ T cells from PBMCs. Noted subset: CD45RA-negative fraction. The V gene is TRBV7-3, the J gene TRBJ2-3; D is unresolved. CDR3 loop: CASREADTQYF. Here the CDR3 DNA reads TGTGCCAGCAGAGAGGCAGATACGCAGTATTTT.